These T cell receptor beta chains were read from a single sample in a study of cytomegalovirus exposure and HLA in healthy donors. The assay was immunoSEQ multiplex PCR, and TCRdb's table has in-frame clones only and misses some. The sample includes 150,000 to 200,000 clones, roughly 83% of them seen just once. Sample: PBMCs. Every receptor here comes from a woman aged 45-60 years in good health and CMV-seronegative. Both conserved end residues are part of each CDR3. Fields, in order: J gene, clone size, V gene, D gene, CDR3 protein, CDR3 DNA. D genes are given only for firm matches. Not all rows give a size; the values are once, few, many and, for expanded clones, a class.

TRBJ2-4	.	TRBV7-3	.	CASSLMGAEPFNIQYF	TGTGCCAGCAGCTTAATGGGGGCCGAACCCTTCAACATTCAGTACTTC
TRBJ1-1	.	TRBV19	TRBD1	CASSTRTGRHGAFF	TGTGCCAGTAGTACCCGGACAGGGCGGCACGGGGCTTTCTTT
TRBJ1-6	.	TRBV5-6	.	CASSLGGRDSPLHF	TGTGCCAGCAGCTTGGGGGGCAGGGATTCACCCCTCCACTTT
TRBJ1-2	.	TRBV19	.	CASSVTGIYGYTF	TGTGCCAGTAGTGTTACAGGGATCTATGGCTACACCTTC
TRBJ2-1	.	TRBV29-1	TRBD1	CSVLGDREGNEQFF	TGCAGCGTTTTGGGGGACAGGGAGGGGAATGAGCAGTTCTTC
TRBJ1-1	.	TRBV7-6	TRBD1	CASSDRANTEAFF	TGTGCCAGCAGCGACAGGGCAAACACTGAAGCTTTCTTT
TRBJ2-7	.	TRBV5-1	.	CASARIPGQNFYEQYF	TGCGCCAGCGCCCGGATACCGGGACAAAACTTCTACGAGCAGTACTTC
TRBJ2-1	.	TRBV4-3	TRBD2	CASSQGVAGSYNEQFF	TGCGCCAGCAGCCAAGGGGTAGCGGGATCCTACAATGAGCAGTTCTTC
TRBJ1-5	few	TRBV5-1	.	CASSLLGLDSNQPQHF	TGCGCCAGCAGCTTGCTCGGCCTAGATAGCAATCAGCCCCAGCATTTT
TRBJ1-2	.	TRBV13	TRBD1	CASSLDRGNYGYTF	TGTGCCAGCAGCTTAGACAGGGGGAACTATGGCTACACCTTC
TRBJ1-1	.	TRBV6-6	.	CASSYSEINTEAFF	TGTGCCAGCAGTTACTCGGAGATTAACACTGAAGCTTTCTTT
TRBJ2-5	.	TRBV6-5	TRBD1	CASLGGTGGSGAQYF	TGTGCCAGCCTAGGGGGGACAGGGGGTTCTGGGGCCCAGTACTTC
TRBJ2-2	.	TRBV28	.	CASSLPALSHMEVAGELFF	TGTGCCAGCAGTTTACCAGCCCTTTCACACATGGAGGTGGCCGGGGAGCTGTTTTTT
TRBJ2-5	few	TRBV5-1	.	CASSLQSQETQYF	TGCGCCAGCAGCTTGCAGTCCCAAGAGACCCAGTACTTC
TRBJ2-2	few	TRBV5-1	TRBD1	CASSPDRGQGTGELFF	TGCGCCAGCAGTCCGGACAGGGGGCAAGGCACCGGGGAGCTGTTTTTT
TRBJ2-6	few	TRBV2	TRBD1	CASSADRPGANVLTF	TGTGCCAGCAGTGCGGACAGGCCTGGGGCCAACGTCCTGACTTTC
TRBJ1-2	.	TRBV20-1	TRBD1	CSAFRGSGYTF	TGCAGTGCTTTCAGGGGGTCGGGCTACACCTTC
TRBJ1-2	.	TRBV14	.	CASSQESGRAIGYTF	TGTGCCAGCAGCCAAGAGTCAGGCAGGGCTATCGGCTACACCTTC
TRBJ2-3	.	TRBV7-7	.	CASSQTGTDTQYF	TGTGCTAGCAGCCAGACAGGCACAGATACGCAGTATTTT
TRBJ2-1	.	TRBV28	TRBD1	CASSLLGPMTGVNNEQFF	TGTGCCAGCAGTTTATTGGGACCAATGACAGGGGTAAACAATGAGCAGTTCTTC
TRBJ1-5	.	TRBV12-5	.	CASGPGYQPQHF	TGTGCTAGTGGCCCAGGGTATCAGCCCCAGCATTTT
TRBJ2-7	.	TRBV6-5	.	CASSYLSTGSYEQYF	TGTGCCAGCAGTTACCTTTCAACAGGGAGCTACGAGCAGTACTTC
TRBJ1-1	.	TRBV29-1	TRBD1	CSGDSGGTEAFF	TGCAGCGGCGACTCAGGGGGCACTGAAGCTTTCTTT
TRBJ2-5	.	TRBV2	TRBD2	CASRRLGLAVEETQYF	TGTGCCAGCAGACGGTTGGGACTAGCGGTAGAAGAGACCCAGTACTTC
TRBJ1-2	.	TRBV6-5	TRBD1	CASSLRGVGDGYTF	TGTGCCAGCAGCCTCAGGGGGGTGGGCGATGGCTACACCTTC
TRBJ1-5	.	TRBV28	TRBD1	CASRQGSSWAQHF	TGTGCCAGCCGACAGGGGTCTTCGTGGGCCCAGCATTTT
TRBJ2-5	.	TRBV7-3	TRBD1	CASTSELEPGQGMRETQYF	TGTGCCAGCACCTCAGAACTCGAACCGGGACAGGGGATGAGAGAGACCCAGTACTTC
TRBJ1-2	.	TRBV4-1	TRBD1	CASSQDSGAGGRFNYGYTF	TGCGCCAGCAGCCAAGATAGTGGGGCAGGGGGCAGATTTAACTATGGCTACACCTTC
TRBJ2-1	.	TRBV12-5	TRBD1	CASGLATGSNEQFF	TGTGCTAGTGGTTTGGCGACAGGGTCTAATGAGCAGTTCTTC
TRBJ1-1	.	TRBV19	TRBD1	CASSTGQGYTEAFF	TGTGCCAGTAGTACCGGACAGGGTTATACTGAAGCTTTCTTT
TRBJ2-5	.	TRBV11-2	TRBD1	CASSSDRVETQYF	TGTGCCAGCAGCTCCGACAGGGTGGAGACCCAGTACTTC
TRBJ2-2	once	TRBV9	TRBD2	CASSRASGRYTGELFF	TGTGCCAGCAGCCGGGCTAGCGGGAGGTATACCGGGGAGCTGTTTTTT
TRBJ2-3	.	TRBV7-2	TRBD1	CASSQDRGRDTQYF	TGTGCCAGCAGCCAAGACAGGGGCAGGGATACGCAGTATTTT
TRBJ1-5	.	TRBV7-2	.	CASSYGKVQPQHF	TGTGCCAGCAGCTACGGGAAAGTTCAGCCCCAGCATTTT
TRBJ2-1	.	TRBV9	TRBD2	CASSVAAGVYNEQFF	TGTGCCAGCAGCGTAGCAGCGGGGGTCTACAATGAGCAGTTCTTC
TRBJ1-2	.	TRBV13	.	CASSGRGRTGGYTF	TGTGCCAGCAGCGGCAGGGGACGGACCGGCGGCTACACCTTC
TRBJ2-7	once	TRBV7-6	TRBD2	CASSPRQGRLAGWEQYF	TGTGCCAGCAGCCCGCGACAGGGTCGGCTAGCGGGATGGGAGCAGTACTTC
TRBJ2-5	.	TRBV2	TRBD1	CASSLDRGIGETQYF	TGTGCCAGCAGTTTGGACAGGGGAATAGGAGAGACCCAGTACTTC
TRBJ1-5	.	TRBV2	.	CASGRDSNQPQHF	TGTGCCAGCGGAAGGGACTCAAATCAGCCCCAGCATTTT
TRBJ1-2	.	TRBV5-1	.	CASSKGRDYGYTF	TGCGCCAGCAGCAAGGGCAGGGATTATGGCTACACCTTC
TRBJ2-1	.	TRBV15	.	CATSRVPVGRGGWNEQFF	TGTGCCACCAGCAGAGTCCCAGTGGGGAGGGGGGGATGGAATGAGCAGTTCTTC
TRBJ2-7	.	TRBV7-9	TRBD2	CASSSGLAGGLYEQYF	TGTGCCAGCAGCTCCGGACTAGCGGGAGGGTTGTACGAGCAGTACTTC
TRBJ1-1	few	TRBV5-1	.	CASSLGAEAFF	TGCGCCAGCAGCTTGGGAGCTGAAGCTTTCTTT
TRBJ2-3	.	TRBV5-1	.	CASSSLTGLAQYF	TGCGCCAGCAGCTCACTAACAGGGTTAGCGCAGTATTTT